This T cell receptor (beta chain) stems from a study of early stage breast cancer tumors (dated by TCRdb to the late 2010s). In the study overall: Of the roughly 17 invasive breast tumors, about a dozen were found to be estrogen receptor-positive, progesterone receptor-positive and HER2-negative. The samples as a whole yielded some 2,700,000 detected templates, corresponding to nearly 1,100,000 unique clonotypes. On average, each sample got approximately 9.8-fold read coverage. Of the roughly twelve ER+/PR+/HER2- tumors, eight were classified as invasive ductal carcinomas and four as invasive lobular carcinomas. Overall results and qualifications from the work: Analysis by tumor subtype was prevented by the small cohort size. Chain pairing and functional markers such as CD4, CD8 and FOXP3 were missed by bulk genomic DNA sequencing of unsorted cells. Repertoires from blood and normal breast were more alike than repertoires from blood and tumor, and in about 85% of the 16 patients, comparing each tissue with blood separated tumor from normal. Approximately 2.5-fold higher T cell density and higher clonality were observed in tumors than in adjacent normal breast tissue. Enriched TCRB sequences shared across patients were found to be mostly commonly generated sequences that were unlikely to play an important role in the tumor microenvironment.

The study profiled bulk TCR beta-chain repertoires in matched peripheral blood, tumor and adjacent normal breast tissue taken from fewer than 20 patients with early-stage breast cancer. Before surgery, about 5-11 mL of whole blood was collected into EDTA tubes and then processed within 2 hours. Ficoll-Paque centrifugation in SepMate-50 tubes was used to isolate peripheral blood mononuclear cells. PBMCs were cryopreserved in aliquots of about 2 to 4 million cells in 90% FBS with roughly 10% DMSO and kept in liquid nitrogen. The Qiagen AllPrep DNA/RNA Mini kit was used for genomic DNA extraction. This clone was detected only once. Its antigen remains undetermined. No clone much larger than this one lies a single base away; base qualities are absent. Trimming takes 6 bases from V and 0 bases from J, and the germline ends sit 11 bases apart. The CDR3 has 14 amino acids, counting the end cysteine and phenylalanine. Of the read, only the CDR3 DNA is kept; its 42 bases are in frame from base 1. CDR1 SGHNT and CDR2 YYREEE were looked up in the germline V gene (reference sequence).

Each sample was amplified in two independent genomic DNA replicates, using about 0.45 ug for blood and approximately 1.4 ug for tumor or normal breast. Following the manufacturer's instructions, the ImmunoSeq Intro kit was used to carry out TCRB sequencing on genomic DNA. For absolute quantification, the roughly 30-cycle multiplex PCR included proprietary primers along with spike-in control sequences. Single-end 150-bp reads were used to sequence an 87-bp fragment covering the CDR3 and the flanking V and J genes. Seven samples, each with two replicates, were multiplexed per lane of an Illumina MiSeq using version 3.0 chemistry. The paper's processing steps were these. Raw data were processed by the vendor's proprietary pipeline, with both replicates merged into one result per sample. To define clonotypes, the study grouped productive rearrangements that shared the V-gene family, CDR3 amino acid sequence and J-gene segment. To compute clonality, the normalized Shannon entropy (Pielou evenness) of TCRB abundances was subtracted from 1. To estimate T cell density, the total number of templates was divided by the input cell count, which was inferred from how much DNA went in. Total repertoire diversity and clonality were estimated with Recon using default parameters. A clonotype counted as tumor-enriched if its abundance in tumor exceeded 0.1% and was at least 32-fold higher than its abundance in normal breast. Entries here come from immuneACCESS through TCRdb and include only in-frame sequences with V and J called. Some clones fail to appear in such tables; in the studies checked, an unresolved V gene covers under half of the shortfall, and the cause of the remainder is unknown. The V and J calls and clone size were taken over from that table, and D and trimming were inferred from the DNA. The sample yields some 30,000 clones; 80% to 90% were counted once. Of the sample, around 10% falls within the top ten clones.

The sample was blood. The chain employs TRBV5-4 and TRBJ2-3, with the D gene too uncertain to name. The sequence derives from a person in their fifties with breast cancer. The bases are TGTGCCAGCACCATCGCCCATAGCACAGATACGCAGTATTTT. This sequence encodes CASTIAHSTDTQYF.